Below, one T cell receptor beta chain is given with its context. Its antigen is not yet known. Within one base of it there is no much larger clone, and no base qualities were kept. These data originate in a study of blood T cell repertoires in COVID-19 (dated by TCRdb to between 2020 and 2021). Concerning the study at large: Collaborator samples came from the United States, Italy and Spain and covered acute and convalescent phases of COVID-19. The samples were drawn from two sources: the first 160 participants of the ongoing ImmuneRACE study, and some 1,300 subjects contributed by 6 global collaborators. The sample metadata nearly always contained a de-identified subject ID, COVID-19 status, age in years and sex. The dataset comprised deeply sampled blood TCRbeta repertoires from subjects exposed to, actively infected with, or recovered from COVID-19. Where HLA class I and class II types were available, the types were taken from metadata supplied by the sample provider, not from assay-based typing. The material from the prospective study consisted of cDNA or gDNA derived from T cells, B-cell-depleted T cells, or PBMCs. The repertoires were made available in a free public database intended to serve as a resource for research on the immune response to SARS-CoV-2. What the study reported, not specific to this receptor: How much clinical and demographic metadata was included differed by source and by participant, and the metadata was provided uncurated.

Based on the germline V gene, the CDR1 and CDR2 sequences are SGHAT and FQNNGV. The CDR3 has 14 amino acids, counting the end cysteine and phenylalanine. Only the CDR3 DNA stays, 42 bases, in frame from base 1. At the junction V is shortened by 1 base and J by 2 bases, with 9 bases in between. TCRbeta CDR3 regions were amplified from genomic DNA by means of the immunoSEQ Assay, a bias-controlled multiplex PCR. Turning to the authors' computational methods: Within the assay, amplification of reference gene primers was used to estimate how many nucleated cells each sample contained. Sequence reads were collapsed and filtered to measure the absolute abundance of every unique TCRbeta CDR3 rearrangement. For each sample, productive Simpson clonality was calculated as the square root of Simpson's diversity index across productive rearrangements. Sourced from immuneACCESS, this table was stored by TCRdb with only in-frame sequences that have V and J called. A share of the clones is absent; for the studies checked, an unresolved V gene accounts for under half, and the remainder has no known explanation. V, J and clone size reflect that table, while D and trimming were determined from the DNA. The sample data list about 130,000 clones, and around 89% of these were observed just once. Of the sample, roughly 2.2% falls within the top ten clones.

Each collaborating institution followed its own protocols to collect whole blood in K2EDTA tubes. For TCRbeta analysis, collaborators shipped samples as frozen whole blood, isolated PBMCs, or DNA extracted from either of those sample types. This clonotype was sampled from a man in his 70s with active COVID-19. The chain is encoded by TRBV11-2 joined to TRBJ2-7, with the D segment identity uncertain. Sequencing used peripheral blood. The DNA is TGTGCCAGCAGCTTAGGCGTCGGAGCCTACGAGCAGTACTTC. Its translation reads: CASSLGVGAYEQYF.